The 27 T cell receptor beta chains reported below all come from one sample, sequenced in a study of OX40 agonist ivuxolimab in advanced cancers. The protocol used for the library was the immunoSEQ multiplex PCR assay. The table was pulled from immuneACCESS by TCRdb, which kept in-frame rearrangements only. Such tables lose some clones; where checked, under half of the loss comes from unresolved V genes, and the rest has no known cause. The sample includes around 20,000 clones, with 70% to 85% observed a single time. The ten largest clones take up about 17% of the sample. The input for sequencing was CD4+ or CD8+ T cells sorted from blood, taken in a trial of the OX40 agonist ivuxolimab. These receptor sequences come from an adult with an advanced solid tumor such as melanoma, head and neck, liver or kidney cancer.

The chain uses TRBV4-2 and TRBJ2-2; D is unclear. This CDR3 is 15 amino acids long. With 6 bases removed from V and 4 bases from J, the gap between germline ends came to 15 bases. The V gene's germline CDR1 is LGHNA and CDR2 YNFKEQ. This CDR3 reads CASRDGRWGTGELFF. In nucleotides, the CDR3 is TGTGCCAGCAGGGACGGAAGGTGGGGCACCGGGGAGCTGTTTTTT.

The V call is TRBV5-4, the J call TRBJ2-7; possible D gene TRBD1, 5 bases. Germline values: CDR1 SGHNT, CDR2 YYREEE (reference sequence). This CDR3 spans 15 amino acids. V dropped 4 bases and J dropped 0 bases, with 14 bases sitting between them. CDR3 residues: CASSGRDESSYEQYF. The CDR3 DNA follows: TGTGCCAGCAGCGGCAGGGATGAGAGCTCCTACGAGCAGTACTTC.

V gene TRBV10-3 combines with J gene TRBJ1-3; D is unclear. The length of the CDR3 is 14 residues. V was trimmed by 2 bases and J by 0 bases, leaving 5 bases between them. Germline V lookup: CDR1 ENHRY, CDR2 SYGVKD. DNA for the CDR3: TGTGCCATCAGTGAGGATCTCTCTGGAAACACCATATATTTT. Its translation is CAISEDLSGNTIYF.

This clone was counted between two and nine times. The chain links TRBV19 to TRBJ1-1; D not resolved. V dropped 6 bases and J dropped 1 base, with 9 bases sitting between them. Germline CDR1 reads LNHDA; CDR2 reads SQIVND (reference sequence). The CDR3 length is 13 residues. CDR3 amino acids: CASRPWANTEAFF. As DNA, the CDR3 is TGTGCCAGTAGGCCCTGGGCGAACACTGAAGCTTTCTTT.

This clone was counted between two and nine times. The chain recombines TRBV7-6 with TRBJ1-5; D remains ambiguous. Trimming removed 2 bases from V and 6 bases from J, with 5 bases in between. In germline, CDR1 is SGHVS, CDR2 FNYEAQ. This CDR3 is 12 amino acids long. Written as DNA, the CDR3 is TGTGCCAGCAGCTTATTCGGTCAGCCCCAGCATTTT. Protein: CASSLFGQPQHF.

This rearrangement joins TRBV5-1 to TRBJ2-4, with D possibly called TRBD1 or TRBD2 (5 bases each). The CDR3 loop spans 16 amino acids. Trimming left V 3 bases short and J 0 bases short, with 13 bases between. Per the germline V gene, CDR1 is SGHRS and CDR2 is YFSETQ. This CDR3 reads CASSWGRTLAKNIQYF. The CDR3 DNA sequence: TGCGCCAGCAGCTGGGGACGTACGCTAGCCAAAAACATTCAGTACTTC.

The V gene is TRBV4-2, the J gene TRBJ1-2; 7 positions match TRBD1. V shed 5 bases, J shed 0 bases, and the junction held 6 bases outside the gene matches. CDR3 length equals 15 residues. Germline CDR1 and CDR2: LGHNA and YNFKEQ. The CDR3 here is CASSYGTAANYGYTF. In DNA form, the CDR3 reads TGTGCCAGCAGCTACGGGACAGCCGCTAACTATGGCTACACCTTC.

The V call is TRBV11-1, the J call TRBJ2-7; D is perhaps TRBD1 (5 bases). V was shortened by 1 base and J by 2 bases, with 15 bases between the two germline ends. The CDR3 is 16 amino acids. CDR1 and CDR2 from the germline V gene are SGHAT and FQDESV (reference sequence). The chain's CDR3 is CASSLEAAGAPYEQYF. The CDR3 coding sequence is TGTGCCAGCAGCTTAGAGGCGGCTGGGGCCCCCTACGAGCAGTACTTC.

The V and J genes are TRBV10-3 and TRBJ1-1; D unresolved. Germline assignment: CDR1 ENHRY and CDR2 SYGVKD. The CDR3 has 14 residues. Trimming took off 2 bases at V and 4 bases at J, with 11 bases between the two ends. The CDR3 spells CAISEEGKGTEAFF. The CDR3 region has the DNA TGTGCCATCAGTGAGGAGGGTAAGGGCACTGAAGCTTTCTTT.

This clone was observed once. The CDR3 is CASGRRRGGTGELFF. The CDR3, as DNA: TGTGCTAGTGGCCGTCGGCGGGGGGGCACCGGGGAGCTGTTTTTT. This chain connects TRBV12-5 to TRBJ2-2; the match to TRBD2 covers 9 bases. The germline V gene has CDR1 LGHNT and CDR2 FRNRAP. The CDR3 is 15 residues long. The ends lost 6 bases at V and 4 bases at J; junction bases unmatched: 6.

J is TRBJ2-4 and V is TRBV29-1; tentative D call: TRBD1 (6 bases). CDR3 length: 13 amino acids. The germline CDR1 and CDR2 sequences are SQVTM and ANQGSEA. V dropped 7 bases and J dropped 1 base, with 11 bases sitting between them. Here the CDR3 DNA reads TGCAGCGGCCTGGGGGCGGCCAAAAACATTCAGTACTTC. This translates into CSGLGAAKNIQYF.

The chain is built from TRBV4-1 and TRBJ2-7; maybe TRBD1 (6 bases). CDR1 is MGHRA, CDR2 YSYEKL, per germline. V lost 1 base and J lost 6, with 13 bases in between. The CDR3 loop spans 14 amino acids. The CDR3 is CASSQVNRVGEQYF. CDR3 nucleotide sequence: TGCGCCAGCAGCCAAGTGAACAGGGTGGGCGAGCAGTACTTC.

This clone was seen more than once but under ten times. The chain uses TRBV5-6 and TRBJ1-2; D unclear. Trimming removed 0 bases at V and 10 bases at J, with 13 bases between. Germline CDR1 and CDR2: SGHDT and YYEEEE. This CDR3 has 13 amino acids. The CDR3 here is CASSLATWRTYTF. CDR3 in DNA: TGTGCCAGCAGCTTGGCCACTTGGAGGACCTACACCTTC.

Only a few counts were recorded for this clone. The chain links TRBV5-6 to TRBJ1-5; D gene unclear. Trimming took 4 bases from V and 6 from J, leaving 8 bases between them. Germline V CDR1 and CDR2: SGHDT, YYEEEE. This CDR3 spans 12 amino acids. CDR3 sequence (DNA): TGTGCCAGCAGCCCTCTTGGTCAGCCCCAGCATTTT. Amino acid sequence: CASSPLGQPQHF.

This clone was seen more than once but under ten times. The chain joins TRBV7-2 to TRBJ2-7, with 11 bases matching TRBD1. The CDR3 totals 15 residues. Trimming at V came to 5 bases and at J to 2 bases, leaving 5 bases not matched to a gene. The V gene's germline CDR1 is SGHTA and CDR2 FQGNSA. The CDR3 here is CASSPGQGVAYEQYF. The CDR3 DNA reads TGTGCCAGCAGCCCGGGACAGGGGGTAGCCTACGAGCAGTACTTC.

CDR3 amino acids: CASSDDRGAEGYTF. The CDR3 DNA reads as TGTGCCAGCAGCGATGACAGGGGCGCGGAGGGCTACACCTTC. The chain employs TRBV9 and TRBJ1-2; 8 positions agree with TRBD1. This CDR3 contains 14 residues. V dropped 3 bases and J dropped 8; count of bases not matched to a gene: 9. The germline CDR1 and CDR2 sequences are SGDLS and YYNGEE.

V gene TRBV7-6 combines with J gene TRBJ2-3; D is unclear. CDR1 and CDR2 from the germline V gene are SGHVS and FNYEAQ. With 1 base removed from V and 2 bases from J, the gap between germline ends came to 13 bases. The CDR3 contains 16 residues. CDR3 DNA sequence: TGTGCCAGCAGCTTAGAAGCTGCCGCTATCACAGATACGCAGTATTTT. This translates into CASSLEAAAITDTQYF.

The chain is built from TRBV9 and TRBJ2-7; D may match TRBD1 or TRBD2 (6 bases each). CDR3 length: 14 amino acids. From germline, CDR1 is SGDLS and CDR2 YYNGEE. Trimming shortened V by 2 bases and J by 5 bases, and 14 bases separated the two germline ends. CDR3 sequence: CASSVYGGQNEQYF. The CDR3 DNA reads TGTGCCAGCAGCGTGTATGGGGGGCAGAACGAGCAGTACTTC.

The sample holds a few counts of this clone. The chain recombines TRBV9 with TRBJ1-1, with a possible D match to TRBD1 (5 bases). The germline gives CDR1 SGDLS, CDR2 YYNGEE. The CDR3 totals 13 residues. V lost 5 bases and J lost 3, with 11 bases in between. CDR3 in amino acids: CASSIGGDTEAFF. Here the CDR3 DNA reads TGTGCCAGCAGTATTGGGGGGGACACTGAAGCTTTCTTT.

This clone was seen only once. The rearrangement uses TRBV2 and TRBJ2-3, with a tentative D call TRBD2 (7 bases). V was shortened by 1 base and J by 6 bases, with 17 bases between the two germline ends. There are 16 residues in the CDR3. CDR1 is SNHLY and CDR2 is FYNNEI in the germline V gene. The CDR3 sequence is CASSEDVWGGLDTQYF. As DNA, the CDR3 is TGTGCCAGCAGTGAAGACGTATGGGGGGGCCTGGATACGCAGTATTTT.

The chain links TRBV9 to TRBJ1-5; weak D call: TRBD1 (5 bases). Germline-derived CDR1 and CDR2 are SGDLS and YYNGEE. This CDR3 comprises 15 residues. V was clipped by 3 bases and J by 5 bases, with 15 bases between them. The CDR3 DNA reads TGTGCCAGCAGCGGGACTGGGGGATTCGATCAGCCCCAGCATTTT. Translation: CASSGTGGFDQPQHF.

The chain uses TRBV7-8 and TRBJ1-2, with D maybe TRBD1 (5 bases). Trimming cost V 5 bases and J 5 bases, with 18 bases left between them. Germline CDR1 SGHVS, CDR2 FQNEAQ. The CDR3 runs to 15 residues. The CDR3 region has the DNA TGTGCCAGCAGCAGCGGGACTCCCGAAAATTATGGCTACACCTTC. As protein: CASSSGTPENYGYTF.

In DNA, the CDR3 is TGTGCCAGCAGCTTAGAAGGGACCGGCGGGGGCTATGGCTACACCTTC. It yields the protein CASSLEGTGGGYGYTF. This rearrangement joins TRBV11-3 to TRBJ1-2, with a tentative D call TRBD1 (5 bases). Trimming pared 0 bases from V and 4 bases from J, leaving 15 bases between. The CDR3 has 16 amino acids. CDR1 is SGHNT and CDR2 is YENEEA in the germline V gene.

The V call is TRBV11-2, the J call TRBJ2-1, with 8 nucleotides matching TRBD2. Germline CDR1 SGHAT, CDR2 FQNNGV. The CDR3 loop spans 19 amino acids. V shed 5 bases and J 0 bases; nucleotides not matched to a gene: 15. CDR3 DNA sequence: TGTGCCAGCAGCCCCCGGGGAAGCGGGGGCCCTAGCTCCTACAATGAGCAGTTCTTC. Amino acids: CASSPRGSGGPSSYNEQFF.

CDR3 sequence: CASRSSQGTGELFF. CDR3 coding DNA: TGTGCCAGTAGATCTTCACAGGGAACCGGGGAGCTGTTTTTT. The rearrangement links TRBV19 to TRBJ2-2, with D maybe TRBD1 (6 bases). The CDR3 totals 14 residues. With 6 bases removed from V and 5 bases from J, the gap between germline ends came to 13 bases. CDR1 is LNHDA, CDR2 SQIVND, per germline (reference sequence).

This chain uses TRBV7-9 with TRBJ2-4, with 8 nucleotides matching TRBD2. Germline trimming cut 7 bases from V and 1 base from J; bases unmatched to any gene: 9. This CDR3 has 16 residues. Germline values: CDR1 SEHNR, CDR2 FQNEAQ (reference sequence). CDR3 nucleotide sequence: TGTGCCAGCACCCAAGACGGGGGGGCGGCCAAAAACATTCAGTACTTC. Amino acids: CASTQDGGAAKNIQYF.

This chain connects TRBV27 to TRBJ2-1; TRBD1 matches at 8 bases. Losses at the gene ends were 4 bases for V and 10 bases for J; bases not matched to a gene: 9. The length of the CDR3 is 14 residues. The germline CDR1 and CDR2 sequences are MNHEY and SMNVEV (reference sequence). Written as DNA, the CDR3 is TGTGCCAGCAGTTATGCGACAGGGGATAGCGAGCAGTTCTTC. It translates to CASSYATGDSEQFF.